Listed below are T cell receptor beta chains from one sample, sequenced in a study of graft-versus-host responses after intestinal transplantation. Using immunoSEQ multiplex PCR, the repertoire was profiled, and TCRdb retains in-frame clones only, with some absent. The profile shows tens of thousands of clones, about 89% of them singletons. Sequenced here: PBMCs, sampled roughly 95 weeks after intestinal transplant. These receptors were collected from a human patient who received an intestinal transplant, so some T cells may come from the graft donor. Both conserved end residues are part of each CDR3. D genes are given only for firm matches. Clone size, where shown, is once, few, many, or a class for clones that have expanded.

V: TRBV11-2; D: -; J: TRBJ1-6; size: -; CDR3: CASSSWGVDNSPLHF; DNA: TGTGCCAGCAGCTCATGGGGAGTGGATAATTCACCCCTCCACTTT
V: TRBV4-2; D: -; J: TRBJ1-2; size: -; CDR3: CASSQIYKKGSKRYYGYTF; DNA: TGTGCCAGCAGCCAAATCTACAAGAAGGGCAGCAAGCGCTATTATGGCTACACCTTC
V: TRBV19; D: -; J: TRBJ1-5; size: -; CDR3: CASSIGVREYNNQPQHF; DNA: TGTGCCAGTAGTATAGGAGTCAGGGAGTATAACAATCAGCCCCAGCATTTT
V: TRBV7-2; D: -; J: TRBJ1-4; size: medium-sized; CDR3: CASSLSSVPNEKLFF; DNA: TGTGCCAGCAGCTTATCCTCCGTCCCAAATGAAAAACTGTTTTTT
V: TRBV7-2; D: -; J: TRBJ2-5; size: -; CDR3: CASSPPEETQYF; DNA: TGTGCCAGCAGCCCACCCGAAGAGACCCAGTACTTC
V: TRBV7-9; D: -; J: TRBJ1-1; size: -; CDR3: CASSLEGGKAFF; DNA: TGTGCCAGCAGCTTAGAGGGTGGGAAAGCTTTCTTT
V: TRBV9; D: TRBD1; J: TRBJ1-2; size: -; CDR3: CASSVAGTADGYTF; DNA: TGTGCCAGCAGCGTAGCTGGGACAGCGGATGGCTACACCTTC
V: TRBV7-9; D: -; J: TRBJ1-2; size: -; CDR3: CASTPGFGTADGYTF; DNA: TGTGCCAGCACCCCCGGTTTCGGGACGGCTGATGGCTACACCTTC
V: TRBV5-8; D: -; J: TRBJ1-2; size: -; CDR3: CASSLLGKDGYTF; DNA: TGTGCCAGCAGCTTGCTGGGGAAGGATGGCTACACCTTC
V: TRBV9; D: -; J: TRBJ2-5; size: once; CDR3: CASSVADGETQYF; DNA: TGTGCCAGCAGCGTAGCAGATGGAGAGACCCAGTACTTC
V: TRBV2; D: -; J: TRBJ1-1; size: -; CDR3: CASIPETAGAEAFF; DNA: TGTGCCAGCATCCCAGAAACAGCCGGCGCTGAAGCTTTCTTT
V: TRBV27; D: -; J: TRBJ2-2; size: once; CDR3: CASRMAGANTGELFF; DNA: TGTGCCAGCAGGATGGCCGGGGCAAACACCGGGGAGCTGTTTTTT
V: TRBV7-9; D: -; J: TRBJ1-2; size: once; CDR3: CASSLEGTSSGYTF; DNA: TGTGCCAGCAGCTTAGAGGGGACTTCCTCTGGCTACACCTTC
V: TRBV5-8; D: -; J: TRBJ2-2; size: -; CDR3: CASSLMGNGELFF; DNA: TGTGCCAGCAGCTTGATGGGTAACGGGGAGCTGTTTTTT
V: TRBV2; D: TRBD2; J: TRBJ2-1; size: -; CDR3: CASVGLAGGRSNEQFF; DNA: TGTGCCAGCGTCGGACTAGCGGGGGGACGCTCGAATGAGCAGTTCTTC
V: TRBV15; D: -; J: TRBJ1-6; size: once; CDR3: CATSRDGISEGSPLHF; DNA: TGTGCCACCAGCAGAGACGGTATAAGTGAGGGTTCACCCCTCCACTTT
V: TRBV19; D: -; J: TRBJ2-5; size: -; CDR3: CASSIGRRVETQYF; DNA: TGTGCCAGTAGTATAGGAAGGCGTGTGGAGACCCAGTACTTC
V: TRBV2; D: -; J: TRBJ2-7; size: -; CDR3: CASSGGGRYEQYF; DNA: TGTGCCAGCAGTGGAGGGGGGAGGTACGAGCAGTACTTC
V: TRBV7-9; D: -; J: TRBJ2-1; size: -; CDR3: CASSLQRQQFF; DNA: TGTGCCAGCAGCCTACAGCGTCAGCAGTTCTTC
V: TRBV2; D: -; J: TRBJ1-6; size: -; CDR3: CASRRGKSSPLHF; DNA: TGTGCCAGCAGGAGGGGCAAGAGCTCACCCCTCCACTTT
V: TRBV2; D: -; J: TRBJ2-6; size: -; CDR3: CASSEMAMSSGANVLTF; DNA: TGTGCCAGCAGTGAGATGGCCATGAGCTCTGGGGCCAACGTCCTGACTTTC
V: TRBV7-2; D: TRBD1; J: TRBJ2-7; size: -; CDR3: CASSLNRGSYEQYF; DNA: TGTGCCAGCAGCTTGAACAGGGGTTCCTACGAGCAGTACTTC
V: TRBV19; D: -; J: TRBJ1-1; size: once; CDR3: CASSINQGSNTEAFF; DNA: TGTGCCAGTAGCATCAACCAGGGGTCGAACACTGAAGCTTTCTTT
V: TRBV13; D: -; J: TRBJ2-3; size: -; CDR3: CASSLGQGPPGGTQYF; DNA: TGTGCCAGCAGCTTGGGCCAGGGGCCTCCCGGGGGTACGCAGTATTTT
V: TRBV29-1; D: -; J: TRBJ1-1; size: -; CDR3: CSVAKRNTEAFF; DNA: TGCAGCGTTGCCAAGCGGAACACTGAAGCTTTCTTT
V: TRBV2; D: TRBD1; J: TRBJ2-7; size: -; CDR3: CASSEEQGAFYEQYF; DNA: TGTGCCAGCAGTGAAGAACAGGGGGCCTTCTACGAGCAGTACTTC
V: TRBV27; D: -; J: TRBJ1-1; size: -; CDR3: CASSQRGGNTEAFF; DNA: TGTGCCAGCAGTCAAAGGGGGGGGAACACTGAAGCTTTCTTT
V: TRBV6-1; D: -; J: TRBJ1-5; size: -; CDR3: CASRSSYSNQPQHF; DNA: TGTGCCAGCAGGAGTTCCTATAGCAATCAGCCCCAGCATTTT
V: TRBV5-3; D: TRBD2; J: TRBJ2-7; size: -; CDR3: CASSGLAGSSWYF; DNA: TGTGCCAGCAGTGGACTAGCGGGTAGCTCCTGGTACTTC
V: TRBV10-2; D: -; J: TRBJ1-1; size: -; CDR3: CASGTVNTEAFF; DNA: TGCGCCAGCGGGACGGTGAACACTGAAGCTTTCTTT
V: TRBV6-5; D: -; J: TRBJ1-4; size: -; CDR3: CASSYGRLAEKLFF; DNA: TGTGCCAGCAGTTACGGCAGGTTGGCTGAAAAACTGTTTTTT
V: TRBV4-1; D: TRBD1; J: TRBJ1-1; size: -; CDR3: CASSQGQGARTEAFF; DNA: TGCGCCAGCAGCCAAGGGCAGGGGGCGAGAACTGAAGCTTTCTTT
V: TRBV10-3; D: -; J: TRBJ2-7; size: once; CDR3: CAISDSLYYEQYF; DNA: TGTGCCATCTCAGACAGTCTTTACTACGAGCAGTACTTC
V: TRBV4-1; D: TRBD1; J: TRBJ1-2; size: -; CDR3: CASSQDRQGVNYGYTF; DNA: TGCGCCAGCAGCCAAGATCGGCAGGGGGTTAACTATGGCTACACCTTC
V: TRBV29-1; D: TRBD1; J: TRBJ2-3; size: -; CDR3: CSVNRDRSTDTQYF; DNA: TGCAGCGTTAACCGGGACAGAAGCACAGATACGCAGTATTTT
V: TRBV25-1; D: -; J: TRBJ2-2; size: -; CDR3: CASSPTGSGELFF; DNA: TGTGCCAGCAGCCCCACGGGGTCCGGGGAGCTGTTTTTT
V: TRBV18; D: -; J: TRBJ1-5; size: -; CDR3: CASSPGRDQPQHF; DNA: TGTGCCAGCTCACCGGGTAGAGATCAGCCCCAGCATTTT
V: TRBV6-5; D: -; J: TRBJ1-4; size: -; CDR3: CASSQGEKLFF; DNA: TGTGCCAGCAGTCAGGGGGAAAAACTGTTTTTT
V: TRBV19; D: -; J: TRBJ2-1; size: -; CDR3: CASSPRDSQAEQFF; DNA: TGTGCCAGTAGTCCCCGGGACTCACAAGCTGAGCAGTTCTTC
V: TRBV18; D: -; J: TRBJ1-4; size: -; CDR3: CASSPQGSNEKLFF; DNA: TGTGCCAGCTCACCACAGGGTTCTAATGAAAAACTGTTTTTT
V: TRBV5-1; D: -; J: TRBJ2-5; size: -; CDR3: CASGSSVGTAQYF; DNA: TGCGCCAGCGGTTCTAGCGTGGGTACGGCCCAGTACTTC
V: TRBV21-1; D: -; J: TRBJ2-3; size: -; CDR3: CASSTTGKSTDTQYF; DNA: TGTGCCAGCAGCACCACAGGGAAGAGCACAGATACGCAGTATTTT
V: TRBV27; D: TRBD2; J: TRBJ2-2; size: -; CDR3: CASNERGGRYTGELFF; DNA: TGTGCCAGCAATGAGCGGGGGGGCCGGTACACCGGGGAGCTGTTTTTT
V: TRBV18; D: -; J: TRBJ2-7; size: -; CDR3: CASSPDSYEQYF; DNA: TGTGCCAGCTCACCAGACAGTTACGAGCAGTACTTC
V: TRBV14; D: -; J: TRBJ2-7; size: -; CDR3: CASSYSTGAYEQYF; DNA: TGTGCCAGCAGCTATTCGACGGGGGCCTACGAGCAGTACTTC
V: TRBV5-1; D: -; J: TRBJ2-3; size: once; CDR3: CASSLGLTRNYPDTQYF; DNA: TGCGCCAGCAGCTTGGGACTCACTAGAAATTACCCGGATACGCAGTATTTT
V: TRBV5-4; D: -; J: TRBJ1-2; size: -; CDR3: CASSLAAVYGYTF; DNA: TGTGCCAGCAGCTTGGCGGCGGTGTATGGCTACACCTTC
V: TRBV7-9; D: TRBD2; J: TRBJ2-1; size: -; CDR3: CASSLAGGDYNEQFF; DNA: TGTGCCAGCAGCTTAGCGGGGGGGGACTACAATGAGCAGTTCTTC
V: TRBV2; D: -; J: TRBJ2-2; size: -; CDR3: CASCPGLAQTGELFF; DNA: TGTGCCAGCTGTCCGGGGCTAGCCCAAACCGGGGAGCTGTTTTTT
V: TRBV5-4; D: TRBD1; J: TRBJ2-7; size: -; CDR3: CASSHQGQGLLWEQYF; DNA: TGTGCCAGCAGCCACCAGGGACAGGGCCTTCTTTGGGAGCAGTACTTC
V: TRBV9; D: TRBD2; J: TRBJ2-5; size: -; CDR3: CASSARPGAGGNQETQYF; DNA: TGTGCCAGCAGCGCTCGCCCGGGGGCGGGGGGTAACCAAGAGACCCAGTACTTC
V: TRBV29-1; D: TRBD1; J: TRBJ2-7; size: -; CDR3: CSVVENRGREQYF; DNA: TGCAGCGTTGTGGAGAACAGGGGACGCGAGCAGTACTTC
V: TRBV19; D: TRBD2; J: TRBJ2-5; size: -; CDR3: CASSFGLAGGLETQYF; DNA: TGTGCCAGTAGTTTTGGACTAGCGGGGGGGCTGGAGACCCAGTACTTC
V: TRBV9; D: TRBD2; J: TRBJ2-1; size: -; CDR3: CASSVFGTSNNEQFF; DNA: TGTGCCAGCAGCGTATTTGGGACTAGCAACAATGAGCAGTTCTTC
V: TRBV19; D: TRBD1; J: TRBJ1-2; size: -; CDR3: CATGGTGFRVDGYTF; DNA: TGTGCCACAGGCGGGACAGGGTTTAGGGTGGATGGCTACACCTTC
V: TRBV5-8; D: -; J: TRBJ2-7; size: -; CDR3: CASSFRDKDYEQYF; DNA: TGTGCCAGCAGCTTCCGGGACAAGGACTACGAGCAGTACTTC
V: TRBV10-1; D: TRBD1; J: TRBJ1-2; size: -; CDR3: CASSEKPGTALGYTF; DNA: TGCGCCAGCAGTGAGAAGCCCGGGACAGCCCTAGGCTACACCTTC